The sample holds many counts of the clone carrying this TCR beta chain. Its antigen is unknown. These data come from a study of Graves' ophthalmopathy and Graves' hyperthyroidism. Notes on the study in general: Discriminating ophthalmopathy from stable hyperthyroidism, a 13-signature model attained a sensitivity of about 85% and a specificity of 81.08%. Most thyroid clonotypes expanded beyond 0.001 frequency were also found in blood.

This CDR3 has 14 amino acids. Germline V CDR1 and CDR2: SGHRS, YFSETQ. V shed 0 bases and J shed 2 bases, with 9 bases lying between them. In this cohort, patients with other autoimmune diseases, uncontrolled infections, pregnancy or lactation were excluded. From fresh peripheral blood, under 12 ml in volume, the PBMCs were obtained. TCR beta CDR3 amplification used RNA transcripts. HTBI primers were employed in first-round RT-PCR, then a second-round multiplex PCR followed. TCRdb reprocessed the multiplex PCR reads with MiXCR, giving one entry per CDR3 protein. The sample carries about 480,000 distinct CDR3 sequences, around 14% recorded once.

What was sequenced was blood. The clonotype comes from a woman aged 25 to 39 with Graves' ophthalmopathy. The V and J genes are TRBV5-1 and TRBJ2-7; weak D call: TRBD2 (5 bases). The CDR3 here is CASSLESGTYEQYF. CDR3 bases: TGCGCCAGCAGCTTGGAGTCCGGGACCTACGAGCAGTACTTC.